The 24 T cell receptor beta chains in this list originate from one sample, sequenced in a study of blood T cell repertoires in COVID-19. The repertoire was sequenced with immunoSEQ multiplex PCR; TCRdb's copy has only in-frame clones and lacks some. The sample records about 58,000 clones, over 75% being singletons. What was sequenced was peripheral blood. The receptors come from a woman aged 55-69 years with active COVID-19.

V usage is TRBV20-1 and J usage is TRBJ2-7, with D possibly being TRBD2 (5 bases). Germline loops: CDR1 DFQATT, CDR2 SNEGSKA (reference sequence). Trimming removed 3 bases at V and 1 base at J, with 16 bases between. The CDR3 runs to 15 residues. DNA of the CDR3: TGCAGTGCTAGTGTCTACTTGCGCGGGTCCTACGAGCAGTACTTC. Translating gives CSASVYLRGSYEQYF.

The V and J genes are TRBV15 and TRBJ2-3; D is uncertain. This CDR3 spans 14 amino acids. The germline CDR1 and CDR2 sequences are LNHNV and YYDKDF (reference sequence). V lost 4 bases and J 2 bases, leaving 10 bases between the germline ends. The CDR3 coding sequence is TGTGCCACCAGCACCGACGACTCCACAGATACGCAGTATTTT. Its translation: CATSTDDSTDTQYF.

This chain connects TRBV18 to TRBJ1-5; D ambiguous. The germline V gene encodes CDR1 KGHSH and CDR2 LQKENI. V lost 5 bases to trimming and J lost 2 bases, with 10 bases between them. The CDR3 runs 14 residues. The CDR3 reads CASSSPPGNQPQHF. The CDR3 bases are TGTGCCAGCTCAAGTCCACCGGGCAATCAGCCCCAGCATTTT.

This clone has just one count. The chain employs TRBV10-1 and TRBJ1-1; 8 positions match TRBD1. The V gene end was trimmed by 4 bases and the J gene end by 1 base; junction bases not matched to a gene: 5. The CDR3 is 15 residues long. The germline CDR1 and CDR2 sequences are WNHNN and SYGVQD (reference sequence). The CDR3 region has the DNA TGCGCCAGCAGTGTAACAGGGGGGGAGAACACTGAAGCTTTCTTT. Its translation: CASSVTGGENTEAFF.

CDR3 amino acids: CASSLTGVTGNTIYF. The CDR3 coding sequence is TGTGCCAGCAGTCTGACAGGGGTAACTGGAAACACCATATATTTT. The chain employs TRBV6-1 and TRBJ1-3; TRBD1 matches at 8 bases. J lost 2 bases, V lost 5 bases, and 5 bases had no gene match. The CDR3 sequence is 15 residues long. The germline V gene encodes CDR1 MNHNS and CDR2 SASEGT.

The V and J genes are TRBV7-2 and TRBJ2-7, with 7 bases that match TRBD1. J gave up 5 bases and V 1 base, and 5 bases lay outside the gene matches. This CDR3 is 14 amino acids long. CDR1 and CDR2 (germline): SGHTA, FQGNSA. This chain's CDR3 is CASSLETGWDEQYF. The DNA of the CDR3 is TGTGCCAGCAGCTTAGAGACAGGGTGGGACGAGCAGTACTTC.

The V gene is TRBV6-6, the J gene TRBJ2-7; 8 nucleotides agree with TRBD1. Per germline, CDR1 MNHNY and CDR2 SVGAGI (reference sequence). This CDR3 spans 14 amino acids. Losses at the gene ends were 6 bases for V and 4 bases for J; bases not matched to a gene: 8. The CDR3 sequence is CASRLGQDIYEQYF. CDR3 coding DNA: TGTGCCAGCAGACTGGGACAGGATATTTACGAGCAGTACTTC.

The CDR3 here is CASSQEGIGVYEQYF. CDR3 nucleotides: TGTGCCAGCAGCCAAGAGGGGATAGGGGTTTACGAGCAGTACTTC. The V gene is TRBV3-1 (or the pseudogene TRBV3-2), the J gene TRBJ2-7; possibly TRBD1 for D (5 bases). From germline, CDR1 is LGHDT and CDR2 YNNKEL (reference sequence). Trimming stripped 0 bases from V and 4 bases from J, with 13 bases between. The CDR3 has 15 residues.

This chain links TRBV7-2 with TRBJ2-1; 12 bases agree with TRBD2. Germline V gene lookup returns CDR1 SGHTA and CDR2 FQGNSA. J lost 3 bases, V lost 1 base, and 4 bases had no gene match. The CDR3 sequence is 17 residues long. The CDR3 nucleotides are TGTGCCAGCAGCTTAGGACTAGCGGGGGCCTTCTACAATGAGCAGTTCTTC. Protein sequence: CASSLGLAGAFYNEQFF.

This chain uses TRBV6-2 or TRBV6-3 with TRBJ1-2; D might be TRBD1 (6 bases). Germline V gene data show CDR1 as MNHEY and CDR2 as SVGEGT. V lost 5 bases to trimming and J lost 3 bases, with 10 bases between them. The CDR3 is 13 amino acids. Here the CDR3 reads CASSNRQDYGYTF. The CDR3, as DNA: TGTGCCAGCAGTAACAGACAGGACTATGGCTACACCTTC.

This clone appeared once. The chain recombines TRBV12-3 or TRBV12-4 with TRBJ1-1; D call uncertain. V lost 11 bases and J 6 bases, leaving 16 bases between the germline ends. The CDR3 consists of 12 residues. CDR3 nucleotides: TGTGCCTCAGACGGGGAAAGTCCTGAAGCTTTCTTT. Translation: CASDGESPEAFF.

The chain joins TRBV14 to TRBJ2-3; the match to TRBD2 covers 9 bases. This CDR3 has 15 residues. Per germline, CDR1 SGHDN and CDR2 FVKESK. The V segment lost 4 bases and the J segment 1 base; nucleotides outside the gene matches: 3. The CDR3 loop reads CASSPRLAGTDTQYF. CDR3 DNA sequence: TGTGCCAGCAGCCCCCGACTAGCGGGCACAGATACGCAGTATTTT.

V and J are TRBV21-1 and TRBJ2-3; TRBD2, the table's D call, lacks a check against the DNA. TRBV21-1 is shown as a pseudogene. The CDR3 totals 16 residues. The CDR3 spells CASSNRGGAYEDTQYF. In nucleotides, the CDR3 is TGTGCCAGCAGCAACCGAGGGGGGGCCTATGAAGATACGCAGTATTTT.

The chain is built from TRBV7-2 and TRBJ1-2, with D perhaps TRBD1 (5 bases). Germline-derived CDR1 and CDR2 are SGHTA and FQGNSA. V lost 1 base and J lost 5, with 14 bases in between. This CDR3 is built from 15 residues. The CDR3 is CASSLGGVYIYGYTF. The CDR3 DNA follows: TGTGCCAGCAGCTTAGGGGGGGTATACATTTATGGCTACACCTTC.

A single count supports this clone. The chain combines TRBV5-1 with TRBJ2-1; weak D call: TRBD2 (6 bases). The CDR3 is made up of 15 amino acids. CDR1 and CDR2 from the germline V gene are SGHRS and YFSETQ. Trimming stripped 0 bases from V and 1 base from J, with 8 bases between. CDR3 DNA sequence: TGCGCCAGCAGCTTGGGCGGGGAGTCCTACAATGAGCAGTTCTTC. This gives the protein CASSLGGESYNEQFF.

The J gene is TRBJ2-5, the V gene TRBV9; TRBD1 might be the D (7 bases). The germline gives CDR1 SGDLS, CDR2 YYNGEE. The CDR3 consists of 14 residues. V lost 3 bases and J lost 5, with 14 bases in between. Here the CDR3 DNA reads TGTGCCAGCAGCGACAAACAGGGGAGGGAGACCCAGTACTTC. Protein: CASSDKQGRETQYF.

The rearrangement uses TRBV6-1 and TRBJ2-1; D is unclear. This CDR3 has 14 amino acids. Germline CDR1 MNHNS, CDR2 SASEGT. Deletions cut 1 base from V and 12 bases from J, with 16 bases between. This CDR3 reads CASSEEAGPRRQFF. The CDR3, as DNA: TGTGCCAGCAGTGAAGAAGCTGGGCCCCGAAGGCAGTTCTTC.

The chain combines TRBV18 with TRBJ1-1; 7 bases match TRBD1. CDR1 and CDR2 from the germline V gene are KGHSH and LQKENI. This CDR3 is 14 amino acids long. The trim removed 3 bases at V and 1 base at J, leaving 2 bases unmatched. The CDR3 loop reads CASSPQGGNTEAFF. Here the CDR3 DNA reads TGTGCCAGCTCACCCCAGGGGGGGAACACTGAAGCTTTCTTT. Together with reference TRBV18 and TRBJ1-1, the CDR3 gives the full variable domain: NAGVMQNPRHLVRRRGQEARLRCSPMKGHSHVYWYRQLPEEGLKFMVYLQKENIIDESGMPKERFSAEFPKEGPSILRIQQVVRGDSAAYFCASSPQGGNTEAFFGQGTRLTVV.

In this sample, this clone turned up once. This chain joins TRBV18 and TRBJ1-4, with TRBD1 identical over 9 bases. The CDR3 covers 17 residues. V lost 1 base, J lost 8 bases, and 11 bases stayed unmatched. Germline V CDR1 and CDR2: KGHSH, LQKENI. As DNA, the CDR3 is TGTGCCAGCTCACCACGTTCCCAGGGACAGGGCTTCGAAAAACTGTTTTTT. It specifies CASSPRSQGQGFEKLFF. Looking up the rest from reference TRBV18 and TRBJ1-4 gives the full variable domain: NAGVMQNPRHLVRRRGQEARLRCSPMKGHSHVYWYRQLPEEGLKFMVYLQKENIIDESGMPKERFSAEFPKEGPSILRIQQVVRGDSAAYFCASSPRSQGQGFEKLFFGSGTQLSVL.

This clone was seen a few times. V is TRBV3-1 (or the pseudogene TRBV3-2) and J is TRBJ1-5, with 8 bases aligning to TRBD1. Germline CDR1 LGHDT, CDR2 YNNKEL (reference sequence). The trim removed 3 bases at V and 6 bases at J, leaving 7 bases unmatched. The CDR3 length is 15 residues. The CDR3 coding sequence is TGTGCCAGCAGCCACACTGACAGGGGCCCTCAGCCCCAGCATTTT. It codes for CASSHTDRGPQPQHF.

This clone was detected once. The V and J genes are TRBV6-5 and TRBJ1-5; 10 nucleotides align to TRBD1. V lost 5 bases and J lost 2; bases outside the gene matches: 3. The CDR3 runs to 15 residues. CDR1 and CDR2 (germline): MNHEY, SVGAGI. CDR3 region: CASSTGTGGNQPQHF. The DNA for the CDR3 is TGTGCCAGCAGTACCGGGACAGGGGGCAATCAGCCCCAGCATTTT.

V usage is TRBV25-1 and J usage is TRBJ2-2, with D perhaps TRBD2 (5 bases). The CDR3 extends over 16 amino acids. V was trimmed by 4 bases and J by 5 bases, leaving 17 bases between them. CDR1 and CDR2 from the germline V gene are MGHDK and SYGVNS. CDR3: CASSALGRGRTGELFF. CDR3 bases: TGTGCCAGCAGTGCGCTCGGTCGGGGAAGGACCGGGGAGCTGTTTTTT.

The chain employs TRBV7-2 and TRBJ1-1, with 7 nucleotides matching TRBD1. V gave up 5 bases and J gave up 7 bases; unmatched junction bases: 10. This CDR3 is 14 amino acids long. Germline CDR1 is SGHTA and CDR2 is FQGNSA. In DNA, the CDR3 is TGTGCCAGCAGCCCCCGACAGGGTTCCAGTGAAGCTTTCTTT. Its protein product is CASSPRQGSSEAFF.

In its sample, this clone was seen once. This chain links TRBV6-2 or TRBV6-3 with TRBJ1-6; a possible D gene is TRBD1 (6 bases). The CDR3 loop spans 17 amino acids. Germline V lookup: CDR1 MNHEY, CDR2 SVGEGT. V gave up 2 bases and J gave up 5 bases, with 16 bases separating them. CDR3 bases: TGTGCCAGCAGTTACGGGGGCAGAGGCTGGGATAATTCACCCCTCCACTTT. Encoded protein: CASSYGGRGWDNSPLHF.